This TCR beta chain was sequenced during a study of response to subunit inactivated influenza vaccine. The table lists this clonotype with a few counts. TCRdb reprocessed the RT-PCR reads with MiXCR, giving one entry per CDR3 protein. The data contain 550,000 to 800,000 distinct CDR3 sequences, approximately 13% of them singletons. There are 13 residues in the CDR3. The V end lost 2 bases, the J end lost 5 bases, and 13 bases lay between the germline ends. CDR1 and CDR2 from the germline V gene are DFQATT and SNEGSKA (reference sequence). The source is a man aged 45-65 years who received an inactivated influenza vaccine. The sequenced sample was PBMCs from blood, obtained 14 to 15 days before vaccination. The chain combines TRBV20-1 with TRBJ2-7; the D gene is possibly TRBD1 (7 bases). For the CDR3, the DNA is TGCAGTGCTAGACTCGCCAGGGGGGACGAGCAGTACTTC. Its translation is CSARLARGDEQYF.